A single T cell receptor (beta chain) is shown here with its context. Its target is not known. As every portion of the isolated RNA was reverse transcribed, the sequencing read expressed TCRB transcripts. The data were produced by immunoSEQ multiplex PCR, yet TCRdb's version contains in-frame clones alone and is incomplete. This sample has 400,000 to 550,000 clones, with roughly 11% found just once. V was shortened by 1 base and J by 6 bases, with 10 bases between the two germline ends. The CDR3 covers 13 residues. Germline V CDR1 and CDR2: SEHNR, FQNEAQ (reference sequence). The data were obtained in a study of beta chain features in type 1 diabetes. Regarding the study as a whole: All four CD4+ subsets from Type 1 diabetes patients carried moderately but significantly shorter TCRB CDR3s.

The sample consisted of naive CD4+ T cells from blood. The chain carries TRBV7-9 and TRBJ2-7, with D possibly being TRBD1 or TRBD2 (6 bases each). The clonotype comes from a woman aged 18-29 years in good health. CDR3 residues: CASSLVGGGEQYV. CDR3 coding DNA: TGTGCCAGCAGCTTAGTTGGAGGGGGCGAGCAGTACGTC.